A selection of T cell receptor beta chains follows, all from one sample in a study of T cells in Graves' hyperthyroidism and ophthalmopathy. TCRdb processed the multiplex PCR reads anew with MiXCR; each CDR3 protein has one entry. There are about 380,000 distinct CDR3 sequences in the sample; roughly 18% occur only once, and 40% lies in the top ten. The sequenced sample consisted of blood. The receptors were sampled from a man between 18 and 29 years old with Graves' ophthalmopathy. CDR3s include the opening cysteine and the closing phenylalanine or tryptophan.

cdr3_aa: CASSPYRTAYNEQFF
v_call: TRBV18
j_call: TRBJ2-1

cdr3_aa: CATGPTGWETQYF
v_call: TRBV10-3
j_call: TRBJ2-5

cdr3_aa: CASSQRGQEVSTDTQYF
v_call: TRBV12-3/TRBV12-4
j_call: TRBJ2-3

cdr3_aa: CASSSQQGGYEQYF
v_call: TRBV11-1
j_call: TRBJ2-7

cdr3_aa: CASSSADRNQPQHF
v_call: TRBV12-3/TRBV12-4
j_call: TRBJ1-5

cdr3_aa: CAISESMPKNIQYF
v_call: TRBV10-3
j_call: TRBJ2-4

cdr3_aa: CASSLVAGREDEQFF
v_call: TRBV5-5
j_call: TRBJ2-1

cdr3_aa: CSARDSQRGHQETQYF
v_call: TRBV20-1
j_call: TRBJ2-5

cdr3_aa: CASTPGGVGRAFF
v_call: TRBV5-6
j_call: TRBJ1-1

cdr3_aa: CASSSYSSGGNNEQFF
v_call: TRBV5-1
j_call: TRBJ2-1

cdr3_aa: CASSQDWSGGELFF
v_call: TRBV3-1
j_call: TRBJ2-2

cdr3_aa: CASSIGAYEQYF
v_call: TRBV7-9
j_call: TRBJ2-7

cdr3_aa: CASTSQGGVGEQYF
v_call: TRBV6-1
j_call: TRBJ2-7

cdr3_aa: CASSEALASNGNQPQHF
v_call: TRBV6-1
j_call: TRBJ1-5

cdr3_aa: CSVAGQGSNEQFF
v_call: TRBV29-1
j_call: TRBJ2-1

cdr3_aa: CASSPEGQDRSWVFTEAFF
v_call: TRBV7-7
j_call: TRBJ1-1

cdr3_aa: CASSLDGANIQYF
v_call: TRBV7-3
j_call: TRBJ2-4

cdr3_aa: CASSNQFNEKLFF
v_call: TRBV6-1
j_call: TRBJ1-4

cdr3_aa: CSAPPPLAGSYEQYF
v_call: TRBV20-1
j_call: TRBJ2-7

cdr3_aa: CSVEDSGHTF
v_call: TRBV29-1
j_call: TRBJ1-2

cdr3_aa: CASSAGMSGYGYTF
v_call: TRBV2
j_call: TRBJ1-2

cdr3_aa: CATSGHRGNIQYF
v_call: TRBV24-1
j_call: TRBJ2-4

cdr3_aa: CASSLAQDLWGPDTQYF
v_call: TRBV7-8
j_call: TRBJ2-3

cdr3_aa: CATSGGQGRADTQYF
v_call: TRBV24-1
j_call: TRBJ2-3